A single sample is the source of the 10 T cell receptor beta chains below, sequenced in a study of blood T cell repertoires in COVID-19. This table comes from immunoSEQ multiplex PCR, and its TCRdb copy is limited to in-frame clones, with some not included. The sample includes about 190,000 clones, roughly 84% of them seen just once. The sample taken for sequencing was peripheral blood. The receptors were gathered from a human donor in a cohort sampled during active COVID-19.

V usage is TRBV14 and J usage is TRBJ1-3; D not certain. This CDR3 comprises 15 residues. Germline V lookup: CDR1 SGHDN, CDR2 FVKESK. The V end lost 5 bases, the J end lost 0 bases, and 11 bases lay between the germline ends. CDR3 DNA sequence: TGTGCCAGCAGCGAGGGCCTTTACTCTGGAAACACCATATATTTT. This codes for CASSEGLYSGNTIYF.

In its sample, this clone was seen once. This chain uses TRBV20-1 with TRBJ2-1; 7 positions agree with TRBD2. Trimming at V came to 6 bases and at J to 14 bases, leaving 10 bases not matched to a gene. Germline CDR1 reads DFQATT; CDR2 reads SNEGSKA (reference sequence). The CDR3 consists of 11 residues. The CDR3 sequence is CSAPYGGVKFF. In DNA form, the CDR3 reads TGCAGTGCGCCCTATGGGGGGGTTAAGTTCTTC.

This rearrangement joins TRBV18 to TRBJ2-1; TRBD2 is a possible D gene (6 bases). Germline lookup yields CDR1 KGHSH and CDR2 LQKENI. The CDR3 length is 14 residues. V dropped 3 bases and J dropped 1 base, with 7 bases sitting between them. This CDR3 reads CASSPDYSYNEQFF. The CDR3 region has the DNA TGTGCCAGCTCACCGGACTATTCCTACAATGAGCAGTTCTTC.

The V call is TRBV9, the J call TRBJ1-2; D is uncertain. This CDR3 is built from 15 residues. Germline CDR1 and CDR2: SGDLS and YYNGEE. V dropped 2 bases and J dropped 1 base, with 12 bases sitting between them. In nucleotides, the CDR3 is TGTGCCAGCAGCGTCCACCTTGGAGATAACTATGGCTACACCTTC. It translates to CASSVHLGDNYGYTF.

The chain joins TRBV6-6 to TRBJ2-1; no clear D gene. V lost 4 bases, J lost 3 bases, and 7 bases lay in between. Per the germline V gene, CDR1 is MNHNY and CDR2 is SVGAGI (reference sequence). The CDR3 is 13 amino acids. The CDR3 DNA is TGTGCCAGCAGTTCGCCGGGCTACAATGAGCAGTTCTTC. Protein sequence: CASSSPGYNEQFF.

V and J are TRBV10-1 and TRBJ2-2; D might be TRBD1 (5 bases). Germline V gives CDR1 WNHNN, CDR2 SYGVQD (reference sequence). The length of the CDR3 is 12 residues. V lost 8 bases and J 4 bases, leaving 8 bases between the germline ends. The CDR3, as DNA: TGCGCCAGCGGACATTTCACCGGGGAGCTGTTTTTT. Its protein product is CASGHFTGELFF.

The gene calls are TRBV29-1 and TRBJ2-2; D is possibly TRBD1 (5 bases). Germline-derived CDR1 and CDR2 are SQVTM and ANQGSEA. This CDR3 is built from 11 residues. Trimming pared 7 bases from V and 5 bases from J, leaving 8 bases between. This CDR3 reads CSAYRTGELFF. The CDR3 DNA sequence: TGCAGCGCCTACAGGACCGGGGAGCTGTTTTTT.

In DNA form, the CDR3 reads TGTGCCAGCAGCCAAGCCCAAGGGGGGACAGGGGCCAATGAGCAGTTCTTC. Its translation: CASSQAQGGTGANEQFF. J is TRBJ2-1 and V is TRBV3-1 (or the pseudogene TRBV3-2); 10 positions match TRBD1. The V gene's germline CDR1 is LGHDT and CDR2 YNNKEL (reference sequence). Trimming at V came to 1 base and at J to 6 bases, leaving 9 bases not matched to a gene. The CDR3 spans 17 residues.

The chain links TRBV7-9 to TRBJ2-7, with 7 bases fitting TRBD1. This CDR3 is 14 amino acids long. Germline CDR1 is SEHNR and CDR2 is FQNEAQ (reference sequence). With 2 bases clipped from V and 0 bases from J, the junction kept 1 base outside the gene matches. The CDR3 DNA follows: TGTGCCAGCAGCTTAAGGGGGCTCTCCTACGAGCAGTACTTC. Protein: CASSLRGLSYEQYF.

This clone was counted only a few times. J is TRBJ2-1 and V is TRBV5-4; 8 bases fit TRBD2. V lost 2 bases to trimming and J lost 2 bases; unmatched junction nucleotides: 3. The CDR3 covers 15 residues. Germline CDR1 SGHNT, CDR2 YYREEE (reference sequence). DNA of the CDR3: TGTGCCAGCAGCTTTAGCGGGGACCCCTACAATGAGCAGTTCTTC. It yields the protein CASSFSGDPYNEQFF.